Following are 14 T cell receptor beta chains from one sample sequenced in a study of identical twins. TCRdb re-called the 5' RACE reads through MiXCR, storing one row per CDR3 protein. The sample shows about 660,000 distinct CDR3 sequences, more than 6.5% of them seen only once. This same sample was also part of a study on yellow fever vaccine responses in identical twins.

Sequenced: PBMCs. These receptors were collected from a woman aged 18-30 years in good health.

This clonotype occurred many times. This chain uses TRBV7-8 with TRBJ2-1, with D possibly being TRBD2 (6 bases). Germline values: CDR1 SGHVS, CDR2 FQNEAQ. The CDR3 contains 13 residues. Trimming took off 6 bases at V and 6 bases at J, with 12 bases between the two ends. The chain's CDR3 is CASRPPGVNEQFF. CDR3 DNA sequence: TGTGCCAGCAGGCCCCCGGGGGTCAATGAGCAGTTCTTC. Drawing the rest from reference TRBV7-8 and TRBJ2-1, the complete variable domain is GAGVSQSPRYKVAKRGQDVALRCDPISGHVSLFWYQQALGQGPEFLTYFQNEAQLDKSGLPSDRFFAERPEGSVSTLKIQRTQQEDSAVYLCASRPPGVNEQFFGPGTRLTVL.

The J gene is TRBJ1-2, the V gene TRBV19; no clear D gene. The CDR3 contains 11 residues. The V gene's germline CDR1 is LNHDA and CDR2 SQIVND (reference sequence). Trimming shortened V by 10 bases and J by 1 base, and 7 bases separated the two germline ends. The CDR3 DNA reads TGTGCCACCAAGATTAACTATGGCTACACCTTC. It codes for CATKINYGYTF. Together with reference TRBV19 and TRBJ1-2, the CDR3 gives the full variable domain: DGGITQSPKYLFRKEGQNVTLSCEQNLNHDAMYWYRQDPGQGLRLIYYSQIVNDFQKGDIAEGYSVSREKKESFPLTVTSAQKNPTAFYLCATKINYGYTFGSGTRLTVV.

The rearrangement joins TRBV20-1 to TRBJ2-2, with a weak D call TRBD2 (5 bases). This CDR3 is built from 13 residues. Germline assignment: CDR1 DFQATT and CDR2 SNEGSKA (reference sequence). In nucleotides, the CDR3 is TGCAGCGCCGACTACGGTACTGTCGGGGAGCTGTTTTTT. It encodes CSADYGTVGELFF.

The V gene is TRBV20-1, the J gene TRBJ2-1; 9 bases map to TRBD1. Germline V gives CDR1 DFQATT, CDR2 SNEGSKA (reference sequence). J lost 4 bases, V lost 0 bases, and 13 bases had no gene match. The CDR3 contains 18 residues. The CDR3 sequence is CSARDLGGKGQGYNEQFF. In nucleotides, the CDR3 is TGCAGTGCTAGAGATCTCGGGGGGAAGGGACAGGGATACAATGAGCAGTTCTTC.

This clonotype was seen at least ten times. CDR3 DNA: TGTGCCATCAGTGGAAGCACCGCCTACGGGGAGCTGTTTTTT. Its protein product is CAISGSTAYGELFF. V is TRBV10-3 and J is TRBJ2-2; D call uncertain. This CDR3 spans 14 amino acids. V was pared by 4 bases and J by 7 bases, with 13 bases between. Germline V gives CDR1 ENHRY, CDR2 SYGVKD.

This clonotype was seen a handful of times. The CDR3 DNA reads as TGCGCCAGCAGTGAGTGGACAGGAGAAGAGACCCAGTACTTC. Its protein product is CASSEWTGEETQYF. The rearrangement uses TRBV10-2 and TRBJ2-5; 7 nucleotides match TRBD1. CDR3 length equals 14 residues. Per germline, CDR1 WSHSY and CDR2 SAAADI. The ends lost 1 base at V and 3 bases at J; junction bases unmatched: 2.

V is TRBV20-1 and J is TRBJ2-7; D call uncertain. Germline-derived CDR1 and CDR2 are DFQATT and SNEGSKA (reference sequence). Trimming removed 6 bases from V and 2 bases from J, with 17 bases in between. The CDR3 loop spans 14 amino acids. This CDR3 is CSADPLGPPYEQYF. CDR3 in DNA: TGCAGTGCGGACCCGTTAGGCCCGCCCTACGAGCAGTACTTC.

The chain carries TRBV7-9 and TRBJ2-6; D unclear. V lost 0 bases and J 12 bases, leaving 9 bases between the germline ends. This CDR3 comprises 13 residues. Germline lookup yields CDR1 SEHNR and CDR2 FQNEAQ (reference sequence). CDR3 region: CASSLALVPVLTF. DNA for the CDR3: TGTGCCAGCAGCTTAGCGCTCGTACCCGTCCTGACTTTC.

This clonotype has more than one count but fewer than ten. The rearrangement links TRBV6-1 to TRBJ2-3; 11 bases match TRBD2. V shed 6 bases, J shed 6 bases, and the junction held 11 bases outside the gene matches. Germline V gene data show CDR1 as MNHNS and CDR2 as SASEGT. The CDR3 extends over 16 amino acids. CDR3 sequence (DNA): TGTGCCAGCAGCAAACCAGTAGCGGGGGGGCTCGATACGCAGTATTTT. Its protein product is CASSKPVAGGLDTQYF.

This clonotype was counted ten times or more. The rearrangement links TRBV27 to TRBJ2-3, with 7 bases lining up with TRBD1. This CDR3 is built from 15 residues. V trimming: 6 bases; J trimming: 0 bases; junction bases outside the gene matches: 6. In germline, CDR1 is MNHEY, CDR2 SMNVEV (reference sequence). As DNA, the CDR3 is TGTGCCAGCAGCCGGGACAGACTAAGCACAGATACGCAGTATTTT. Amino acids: CASSRDRLSTDTQYF.

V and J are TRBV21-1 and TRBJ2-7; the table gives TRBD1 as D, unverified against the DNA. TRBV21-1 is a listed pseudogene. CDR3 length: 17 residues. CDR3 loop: CASSKKTGTGGPYEQYF. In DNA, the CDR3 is TGTGCCAGCAGCAAGAAAACCGGGACAGGGGGCCCTTACGAGCAGTACTTC.

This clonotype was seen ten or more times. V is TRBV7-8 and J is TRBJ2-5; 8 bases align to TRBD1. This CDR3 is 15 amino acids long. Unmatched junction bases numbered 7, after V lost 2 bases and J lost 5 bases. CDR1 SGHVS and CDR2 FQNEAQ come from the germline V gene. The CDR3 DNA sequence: TGTGCCAGCAGCTTATTATCTGACAGGGGCGAGACCCAGTACTTC. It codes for CASSLLSDRGETQYF.

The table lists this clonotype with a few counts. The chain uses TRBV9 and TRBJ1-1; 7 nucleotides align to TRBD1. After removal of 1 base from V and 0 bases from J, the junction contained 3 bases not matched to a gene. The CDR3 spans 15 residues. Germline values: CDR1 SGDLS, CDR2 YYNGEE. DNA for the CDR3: TGTGCCAGCAGCGTATTGACAGGGTTGAACACTGAAGCTTTCTTT. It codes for CASSVLTGLNTEAFF.

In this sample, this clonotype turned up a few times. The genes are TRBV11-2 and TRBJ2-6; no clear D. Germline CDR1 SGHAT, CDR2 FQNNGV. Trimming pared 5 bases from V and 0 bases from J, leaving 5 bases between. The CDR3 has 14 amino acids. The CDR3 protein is CASSVISGANVLTF. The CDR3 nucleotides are TGTGCCAGCAGCGTTATCTCTGGGGCCAACGTCCTGACTTTC.